This TCR beta chain was sequenced during a study of liver allograft versus peripheral blood T cells. Across the whole study: The authors compared T cell receptor repertoires in transplanted livers with those in the peripheral blood of recipients.

V was shortened by 8 bases and J by 6 bases, with 13 bases between the two germline ends. Germline assignment: CDR1 SNHLY and CDR2 FYNNEI. The CDR3 is made up of 12 amino acids. TCRdb reanalysed the reads using MiXCR and keeps one entry per CDR3 protein. The sample has some 4,000 distinct CDR3 sequences; roughly 16% are singletons. This clonotype was counted a few times. This TCR came from a human patient who had a liver transplant. Among the T cells, some may be from the graft donor. This chain links TRBV2 with TRBJ1-2; D is perhaps TRBD1 (5 bases). Written as DNA, the CDR3 is TGTGCCAGCGATCGGGGCCGGGATGGCTACACCTTC. This encodes CASDRGRDGYTF.